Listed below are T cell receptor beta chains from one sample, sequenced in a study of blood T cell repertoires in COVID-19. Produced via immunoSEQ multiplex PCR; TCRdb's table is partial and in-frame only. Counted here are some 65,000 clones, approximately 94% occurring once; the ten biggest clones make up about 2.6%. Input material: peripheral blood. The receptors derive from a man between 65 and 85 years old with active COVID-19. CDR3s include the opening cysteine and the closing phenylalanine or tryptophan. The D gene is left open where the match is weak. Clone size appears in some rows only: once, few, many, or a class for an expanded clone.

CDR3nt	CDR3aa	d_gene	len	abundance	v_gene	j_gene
TGTGCCAGCAGCCCCCCCCAGCGGGGGGGCTCTGTTGAGCAGTTCTTC	CASSPPQRGGSVEQFF	TRBD2	16	.	TRBV11-1	TRBJ2-1
TGTGCCAGCAGCCACTTGCCCTCAACTAATGAAAAACTGTTTTTT	CASSHLPSTNEKLFF	.	15	.	TRBV7-8	TRBJ1-4
TGTGCCAGCAGTTACGGACTCCGAGCAGGCTCCTACGAGCAGTACTTC	CASSYGLRAGSYEQYF	.	16	medium-sized	TRBV27	TRBJ2-7
TGTGCCAGCAGCGTAGGAGTGCAAGAGACCCAGTACTTC	CASSVGVQETQYF	.	13	.	TRBV9	TRBJ2-5
TGCGCCAGCAGCCGAGCGACTAGCGGCTACGAGCAGTACTTC	CASSRATSGYEQYF	TRBD2	14	.	TRBV4-3	TRBJ2-7
TGTGCCAGCACGGACAGGGCTGAACGACAGCCCCAGCATTTT	CASTDRAERQPQHF	TRBD1	14	.	TRBV19	TRBJ1-5
TGTGCCAGCAGCTTAAATAGCGGCGGCACAGATACGCAGTATTTT	CASSLNSGGTDTQYF	.	15	.	TRBV7-3	TRBJ2-3
TGTGCCAGCAGCTTAGCGCATGAACACTCTGGAAACACCATATATTTT	CASSLAHEHSGNTIYF	.	16	.	TRBV7-6	TRBJ1-3
TGTGCCAGCAGTTTACAGGGGGCCGATACGCAGTATTTT	CASSLQGADTQYF	TRBD1	13	.	TRBV12-3/TRBV12-4	TRBJ2-3
TGCAGCGCCCGAGCCGGGGGGGCTTTTTACAATGAGCAGTTCTTC	CSARAGGAFYNEQFF	TRBD2	15	.	TRBV29-1	TRBJ2-1
TGTGCCATCAGTGTGATAGCGGGGGCTTCTAGCACAGATACGCAGTATTTT	CAISVIAGASSTDTQYF	TRBD2	17	.	TRBV10-3	TRBJ2-3
TGCGCCAGCAGCCCACCGACAGGGGGTGGCTACACCTTC	CASSPPTGGGYTF	TRBD1	13	once	TRBV5-1	TRBJ1-2
TGTGCCAGCAGCCTCAGGGGGCTGAATGAAAAACTGTTTTTT	CASSLRGLNEKLFF	TRBD1	14	.	TRBV14	TRBJ1-4
TGTGCCAGCAGCTTAGCGTTCGACAGGGTTTTAGAGACCCAGTACTTC	CASSLAFDRVLETQYF	TRBD1	16	.	TRBV11-2	TRBJ2-5
TGTGCCACCAGTGATTCGGGACAGGGTCTGGTCAATGAGCAGTTCTTC	CATSDSGQGLVNEQFF	TRBD1	16	.	TRBV24-1	TRBJ2-1
TGTGCCAGCAGCTTTGACAGCCCCTATAGCAATCAGCCCCAGCATTTT	CASSFDSPYSNQPQHF	.	16	few	TRBV7-8	TRBJ1-5